This TCR beta chain originates from a study of OX40 agonist ivuxolimab in advanced cancers. The CDR3 has 16 amino acids. V was shortened by 0 bases and J by 0 bases, with 9 bases between the two germline ends. Data came from immunoSEQ multiplex PCR; TCRdb stores just in-frame clones and leaves some out. The sample has nearly 50,000 clones, around 86% seen once. J is TRBJ2-2 and V is TRBV5-7; D remains ambiguous. TRBV5-7 is reported as an ORF; its role is uncertain. The receptor was derived from an adult with an advanced solid tumor such as melanoma, head and neck, liver or kidney cancer. The sample in question was CD4+ or CD8+ T cells sorted from blood, obtained in a trial of the OX40 agonist ivuxolimab. CDR3 residues: CASSLDKRSNTGELFF. In DNA, the CDR3 is TGTGCCAGCAGCTTGGATAAGCGCTCGAACACCGGGGAGCTGTTTTTT.